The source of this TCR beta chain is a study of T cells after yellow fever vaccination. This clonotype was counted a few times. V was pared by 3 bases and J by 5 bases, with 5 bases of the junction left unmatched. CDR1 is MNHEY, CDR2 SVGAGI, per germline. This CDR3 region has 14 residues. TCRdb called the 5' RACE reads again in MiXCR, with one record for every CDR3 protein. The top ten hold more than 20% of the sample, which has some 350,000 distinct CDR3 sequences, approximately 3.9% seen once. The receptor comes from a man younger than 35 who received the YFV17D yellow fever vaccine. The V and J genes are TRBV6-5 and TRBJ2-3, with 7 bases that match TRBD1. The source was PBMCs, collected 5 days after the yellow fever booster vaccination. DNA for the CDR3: TGTGCCAGCAGTTATAGACAGGGTGGAGATACGCAGTATTTT. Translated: CASSYRQGGDTQYF.